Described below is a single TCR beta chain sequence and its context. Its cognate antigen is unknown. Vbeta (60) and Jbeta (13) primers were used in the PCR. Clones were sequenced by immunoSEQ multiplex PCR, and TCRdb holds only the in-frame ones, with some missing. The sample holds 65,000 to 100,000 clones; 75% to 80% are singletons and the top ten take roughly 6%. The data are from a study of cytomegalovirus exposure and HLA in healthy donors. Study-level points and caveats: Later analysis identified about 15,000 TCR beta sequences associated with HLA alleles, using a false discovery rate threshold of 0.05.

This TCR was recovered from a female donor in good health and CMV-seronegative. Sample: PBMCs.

CDR3 amino acids: CASSLAGGSTSYEQYF. DNA of the CDR3: TGTGCCAGCAGTTTAGCCGGCGGGTCGACCTCCTACGAGCAGTACTTC. This sequence joins TRBV27 and TRBJ2-7, with a tentative D call TRBD2 (5 bases). This CDR3 contains 16 residues. V gave up 2 bases and J gave up 0 bases, with 14 bases separating them. The germline gives CDR1 MNHEY, CDR2 SMNVEV (reference sequence).